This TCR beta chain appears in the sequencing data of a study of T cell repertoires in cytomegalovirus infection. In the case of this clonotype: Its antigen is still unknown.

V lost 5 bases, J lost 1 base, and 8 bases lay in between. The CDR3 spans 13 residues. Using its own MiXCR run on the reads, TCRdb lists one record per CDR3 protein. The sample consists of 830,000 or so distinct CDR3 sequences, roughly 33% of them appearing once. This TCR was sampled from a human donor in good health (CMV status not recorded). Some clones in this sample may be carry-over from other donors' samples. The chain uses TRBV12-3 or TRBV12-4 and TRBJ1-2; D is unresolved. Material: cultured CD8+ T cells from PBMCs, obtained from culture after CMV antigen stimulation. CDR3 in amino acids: CASSITVNYGYTF. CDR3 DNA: TGTGCCAGCAGTATTACAGTTAACTATGGCTACACCTTC.